This T cell receptor (beta chain) was identified during a study of blood T cell repertoires in COVID-19 (dated by TCRdb to 2020 to 2022). About the full investigation: The collaborator samples originated in the United States, Italy and Spain and spanned the acute and convalescent phases of COVID-19. The prospective study material was composed of cDNA or gDNA derived from T cells, B-cell-depleted T cells, or PBMCs. The repertoires were made available in a free public database intended to serve as a resource for research on the immune response to SARS-CoV-2. Samples came from the ongoing ImmuneRACE study (first 160 participants) plus 1,254 subjects from 6 global collaborators. Deeply sampled blood TCRbeta repertoires from subjects exposed to, actively infected with, or recovered from COVID-19 were included in the dataset. Sample metadata almost always included a de-identified subject ID, COVID-19 status, age in years and sex. Where available, HLA class I and class II types were taken from metadata supplied by the sample provider and were not determined by assay-based typing. Results and caveats for the whole study, not just this receptor: The quantity of clinical and demographic metadata differed by source and by participant and was supplied without curation.

V ends up 2 bases short and J 6 bases short, with an unmatched junction base count of 3. The CDR3 runs 14 residues from the cysteine to the phenylalanine. Here the CDR3 DNA is all that survives: 42 bases in frame from base 1. Reading the germline V gene gives CDR1 MNHEY and CDR2 SVGEGT. Whole blood was collected in K2EDTA tubes by collaborating institutions according to the institutions' own protocols. For TCRbeta analysis, collaborators shipped samples in one of three forms: frozen whole blood, isolated PBMCs, or DNA extracted from either of those sample types. The immunoSEQ Assay, a bias-controlled multiplex PCR, was used to amplify TCRbeta CDR3 regions from genomic DNA. Under the source paper's analysis protocol: Nucleated cell counts per sample were estimated from amplification of reference gene primers within the assay. Sequence reads were collapsed and filtered to measure the absolute abundance of every unique TCRbeta CDR3 rearrangement. For each sample, productive Simpson clonality was calculated as the square root of Simpson's diversity index across productive rearrangements. TCRdb holds this immuneACCESS table with in-frame rearrangements only. Some clones are missing; in checked studies, unresolved V genes explain under half, and the rest has no known cause. V, J and clone size were drawn from that table, and D and trimming were deduced from the DNA. The sample includes roughly 230,000 clones, with nearly 85% observed a single time. In total, the top ten clones hold more than 5% of the sample.

Regarding this clone: Its cognate antigen has yet to be identified. Nothing much larger sits one base from this clone, and base qualities are not available.

This sequence uses TRBV6-2 or TRBV6-3 and TRBJ2-7; the central 11 bases match TRBD1. The sample was peripheral blood. The TCR was taken from a human donor in a cohort sampled during active COVID-19. For the CDR3, the sequence is CASSYGTGGIEQYF. The nucleotide sequence reads as follows: TGTGCCAGCAGTTACGGGACAGGGGGTATCGAGCAGTACTTC.